These 5 T cell receptor beta chains came from one sample sequenced in a study of patients and donors after allogeneic stem cell transplantation. One entry per CDR3 protein results from TCRdb running MiXCR on the RT-PCR reads. This repertoire shows fewer than 500,000 distinct CDR3 sequences, under 20% found once; its top ten account for 7% to 7.5%. Source material: blood, either unsorted or a sorted T cell fraction (not recorded which). The receptors shown here come from a human donor who was either an allogeneic HSCT recipient or a stem cell or donor lymphocyte infusion donor (not recorded which). It is not recorded whose cells these are; they may come from a transplant donor.

Only a few counts were recorded for this clonotype. A read error may produce the germline difference seen at one junction end. V usage is TRBV3-1 and J usage is TRBJ2-5, with D maybe TRBD2 (5 bases). This CDR3 contains 12 residues. The V gene's germline CDR1 is LGHDT and CDR2 YNNKEL (reference sequence). CDR3 nucleotide sequence: TGTGCCAGCAGCCAAGATGGGGAGCGGATTCACTTC. Encoded protein: CASSQDGERIHF.

This clonotype was picked up many times. The rearrangement joins TRBV5-1 to TRBJ1-1; unclear D gene. Germline V CDR1 and CDR2: SGHRS, YFSETQ. The CDR3 spans 13 residues. V was cut by 0 bases and J by 13 bases, with 16 bases left in between. The CDR3 bases are TGCGCCAGCAGCTTGGACTTAGACGGACGCGGTTTCTTT. As protein: CASSLDLDGRGFF.

The chain combines TRBV19 with TRBJ1-1; TRBD1 matches at 10 bases. CDR1 is LNHDA and CDR2 is SQIVND in the germline V gene (reference sequence). The CDR3 length is 15 residues. The J segment lost 0 bases and the V segment lost 9 bases, leaving 7 bases of the junction unmatched. In nucleotides, the CDR3 is TGTGCCAGCGGGACAGGGGCCCTCATGAACACTGAAGCTTTCTTT. This translates into CASGTGALMNTEAFF.

This clonotype was observed a handful of times. This chain joins TRBV10-3 and TRBJ2-5, with D perhaps TRBD2 (5 bases). This CDR3 is 13 amino acids long. V lost 2 bases to trimming and J lost 3 bases, with 7 bases between them. CDR1 and CDR2 (germline): ENHRY, SYGVKD. The CDR3 protein is CAISEREKETQYF. CDR3 nucleotide sequence: TGTGCCATCAGTGAGCGGGAAAAAGAGACCCAGTACTTC.

This clonotype was found many times. The CDR3 protein is CASSSGSTGGNTIYF. The DNA of the CDR3 is TGTGCCAGCAGCTCGGGCAGTACTGGTGGAAACACCATATATTTT. V is TRBV12-3 or TRBV12-4 and J is TRBJ1-3; D unclear. The CDR3 consists of 15 residues. V lost 6 bases, J lost 3 bases, and 15 bases lay in between.